One sample yielded the 3 T cell receptor beta chains listed below, sequenced in a study of Ad26.COV2.S vaccination and SARS-CoV-2 variants. Some clones are missing from TCRdb's copy, which holds only in-frame ones; the method was immunoSEQ multiplex PCR. Of approximately 300,000 clones listed, approximately 86% were seen once; the top ten hold 2% to 2.5%. Treatment specified: around 19 received Ad26.COV2.S at low or high dose, single or two shots; several received placebo; per-sample allocation not given. Vaccine and placebo recipients were sampled on day 63 after the first injection. The source was peripheral blood, collected in a trial of Ad26.COV2.S vaccine versus placebo. The source is a person between 18 and 59 years old who received the Ad26.COV2.S COVID-19 vaccine or a placebo.

The chain is built from TRBV27 and TRBJ2-5; 10 bases align to TRBD2. The length of the CDR3 is 14 residues. CDR1 is MNHEY and CDR2 is SMNVEV in the germline V gene (reference sequence). The J segment lost 5 bases and the V segment lost 6 bases, leaving 6 bases of the junction unmatched. CDR3: CASSRAGGWETQYF. The CDR3 DNA sequence: TGTGCCAGCAGCAGAGCGGGGGGGTGGGAGACCCAGTACTTC.

The chain is built from TRBV5-1 and TRBJ1-1, with 8 bases matching TRBD1. Trimming cost V 4 bases and J 5 bases; bases outside gene matches: 7. CDR1 SGHRS and CDR2 YFSETQ come from the germline V gene. This CDR3 is 14 amino acids long. The CDR3 region is CASSLTGGGTEAFF. In nucleotides, the CDR3 is TGCGCCAGCAGCCTAACAGGGGGAGGAACTGAAGCTTTCTTT.

This clone has at least ten counts. This chain uses TRBV28 with TRBJ1-5; D may be TRBD1 (5 bases). The length of the CDR3 is 16 residues. CDR1 is MDHEN and CDR2 is SYDVKM in the germline V gene. Trimming left V 6 bases short and J 2 bases short, with 17 bases between. CDR3 protein: CASRSRREAGNQPQHF. In DNA, the CDR3 is TGTGCCAGCAGATCCCGCAGGGAGGCCGGCAATCAGCCCCAGCATTTT.